Each of the 10 T cell receptor beta chains below was sequenced from the same sample in a study of T cells after yellow fever vaccination. From the 5' RACE reads, TCRdb called clonotypes with MiXCR, one entry per CDR3 protein. The profile shows about 340,000 distinct CDR3 sequences, about 4% of them singletons. The specimen was PBMCs, collected 5 days after the yellow fever booster vaccination. The receptor set was obtained from a man younger than 35 who received the YFV17D yellow fever vaccine.

J is TRBJ1-6 and V is TRBV9; 7 bases fit TRBD1. Germline V gene lookup returns CDR1 SGDLS and CDR2 YYNGEE. V shed 1 base, J shed 11 bases, and the junction held 9 bases outside the gene matches. This CDR3 is built from 15 residues. The CDR3 sequence: CASSVSGGGRPPLHF. DNA of the CDR3: TGTGCCAGCAGCGTAAGTGGAGGGGGCAGGCCACCCCTCCACTTT.

This clonotype was found many times. The chain couples TRBV5-1 to TRBJ2-6; D unresolved. CDR3 length: 15 amino acids. V shed 4 bases and J shed 0 bases, with 8 bases lying between them. Germline assignment: CDR1 SGHRS and CDR2 YFSETQ. The CDR3 nucleotides are TGCGCCAGCAGCGACCAAGGCTCTGGGGCCAACGTCCTGACTTTC. This gives the protein CASSDQGSGANVLTF. Full variable domain (outside the CDR3, taken from reference TRBV5-1 and TRBJ2-6): KAGVTQTPRYLIKTRGQQVTLSCSPISGHRSVSWYQQTPGQGLQFLFEYFSETQRNKGNFPGRFSGRQFSNSRSEMNVSTLELGDSALYLCASSDQGSGANVLTFGAGSRLTVL.

There are many counts of this clonotype. The chain is built from TRBV20-1 and TRBJ2-5, with a weak D call TRBD2 (5 bases). V dropped 6 bases and J dropped 1 base, with 15 bases sitting between them. The germline CDR1 and CDR2 sequences are DFQATT and SNEGSKA (reference sequence). The CDR3 runs 14 residues. The CDR3 protein is CSAPTTRGQETQYF. The CDR3 DNA reads TGCAGTGCCCCGACAACTCGGGGCCAAGAGACCCAGTACTTC.

This clonotype was observed a handful of times. The genes are TRBV5-1 and TRBJ1-1; D not certain. Deletions cut 0 bases from V and 4 bases from J, with 13 bases between. The CDR3 length is 15 residues. Germline CDR1 and CDR2: SGHRS and YFSETQ. As DNA, the CDR3 is TGCGCCAGCAGCTTGGGGGTAACTGAGGGCACTGAAGCTTTCTTT. Encoded protein: CASSLGVTEGTEAFF.

This clonotype was seen at least ten times. V gene TRBV7-8 combines with J gene TRBJ2-5; 7 bases align to TRBD1. Germline V lookup: CDR1 SGHVS, CDR2 FQNEAQ. CDR3 size: 15 residues. Germline trimming cut 3 bases from V and 5 bases from J; bases unmatched to any gene: 9. CDR3 coding DNA: TGTGCCAGCAGCTTTGACAGGGTAGGAGGCGAGACCCAGTACTTC. This translates into CASSFDRVGGETQYF.

This clonotype was detected ten times or more. This chain uses TRBV11-2 with TRBJ2-7; maybe TRBD1 (6 bases). The CDR3 runs 15 residues. Germline-derived CDR1 and CDR2 are SGHAT and FQNNGV. Trimming removed 1 base at V and 2 bases at J, with 12 bases between. CDR3 region: CASSLGQDSTYEQYF. The CDR3 DNA reads TGTGCCAGCAGCTTAGGACAGGATTCGACCTACGAGCAGTACTTC.

This chain joins TRBV6-5 and TRBJ1-1; a possible D gene is TRBD1 (6 bases). Per the germline V gene, CDR1 is MNHEY and CDR2 is SVGAGI. Trimming removed 9 bases from V and 1 base from J, with 15 bases in between. The CDR3 covers 14 residues. This chain's CDR3 is CASRDTQGNTEAFF. The CDR3, as DNA: TGTGCCAGTCGGGACACACAGGGGAACACTGAAGCTTTCTTT.

The table lists this clonotype with a few counts. V and J are TRBV27 and TRBJ2-7; 7 bases map to TRBD1. Germline trimming cut 6 bases from V and 7 bases from J; bases unmatched to any gene: 6. In germline, CDR1 is MNHEY, CDR2 SMNVEV (reference sequence). The CDR3 is made up of 12 amino acids. The CDR3 nucleotides are TGTGCCAGCAGGAAGGGGGCGAGGGAGCAGTACTTC. It translates to CASRKGAREQYF.

This clonotype was observed many times. The V and J genes are TRBV5-1 and TRBJ1-1, with a tentative D call TRBD1 (5 bases). This CDR3 region has 15 residues. Between the trimmed V and J ends, which lost 2 bases and 4 bases, there was a span of 15 bases. CDR1 is SGHRS, CDR2 YFSETQ, per germline. This CDR3 reads CASSFSKDSSTEAFF. The CDR3, as DNA: TGCGCCAGCAGCTTCTCAAAAGACAGCTCCACTGAAGCTTTCTTT.

This clonotype appeared many times. The J gene is TRBJ2-3, the V gene TRBV6-5, with no clear D. Germline V CDR1 and CDR2: MNHEY, SVGAGI. The CDR3 loop spans 11 amino acids. Trimming took 2 bases from V and 4 from J, leaving 1 base between them. The CDR3 DNA sequence: TGTGCCAGCAGTTACGCAGATACGCAGTATTTT. This gives the protein CASSYADTQYF.